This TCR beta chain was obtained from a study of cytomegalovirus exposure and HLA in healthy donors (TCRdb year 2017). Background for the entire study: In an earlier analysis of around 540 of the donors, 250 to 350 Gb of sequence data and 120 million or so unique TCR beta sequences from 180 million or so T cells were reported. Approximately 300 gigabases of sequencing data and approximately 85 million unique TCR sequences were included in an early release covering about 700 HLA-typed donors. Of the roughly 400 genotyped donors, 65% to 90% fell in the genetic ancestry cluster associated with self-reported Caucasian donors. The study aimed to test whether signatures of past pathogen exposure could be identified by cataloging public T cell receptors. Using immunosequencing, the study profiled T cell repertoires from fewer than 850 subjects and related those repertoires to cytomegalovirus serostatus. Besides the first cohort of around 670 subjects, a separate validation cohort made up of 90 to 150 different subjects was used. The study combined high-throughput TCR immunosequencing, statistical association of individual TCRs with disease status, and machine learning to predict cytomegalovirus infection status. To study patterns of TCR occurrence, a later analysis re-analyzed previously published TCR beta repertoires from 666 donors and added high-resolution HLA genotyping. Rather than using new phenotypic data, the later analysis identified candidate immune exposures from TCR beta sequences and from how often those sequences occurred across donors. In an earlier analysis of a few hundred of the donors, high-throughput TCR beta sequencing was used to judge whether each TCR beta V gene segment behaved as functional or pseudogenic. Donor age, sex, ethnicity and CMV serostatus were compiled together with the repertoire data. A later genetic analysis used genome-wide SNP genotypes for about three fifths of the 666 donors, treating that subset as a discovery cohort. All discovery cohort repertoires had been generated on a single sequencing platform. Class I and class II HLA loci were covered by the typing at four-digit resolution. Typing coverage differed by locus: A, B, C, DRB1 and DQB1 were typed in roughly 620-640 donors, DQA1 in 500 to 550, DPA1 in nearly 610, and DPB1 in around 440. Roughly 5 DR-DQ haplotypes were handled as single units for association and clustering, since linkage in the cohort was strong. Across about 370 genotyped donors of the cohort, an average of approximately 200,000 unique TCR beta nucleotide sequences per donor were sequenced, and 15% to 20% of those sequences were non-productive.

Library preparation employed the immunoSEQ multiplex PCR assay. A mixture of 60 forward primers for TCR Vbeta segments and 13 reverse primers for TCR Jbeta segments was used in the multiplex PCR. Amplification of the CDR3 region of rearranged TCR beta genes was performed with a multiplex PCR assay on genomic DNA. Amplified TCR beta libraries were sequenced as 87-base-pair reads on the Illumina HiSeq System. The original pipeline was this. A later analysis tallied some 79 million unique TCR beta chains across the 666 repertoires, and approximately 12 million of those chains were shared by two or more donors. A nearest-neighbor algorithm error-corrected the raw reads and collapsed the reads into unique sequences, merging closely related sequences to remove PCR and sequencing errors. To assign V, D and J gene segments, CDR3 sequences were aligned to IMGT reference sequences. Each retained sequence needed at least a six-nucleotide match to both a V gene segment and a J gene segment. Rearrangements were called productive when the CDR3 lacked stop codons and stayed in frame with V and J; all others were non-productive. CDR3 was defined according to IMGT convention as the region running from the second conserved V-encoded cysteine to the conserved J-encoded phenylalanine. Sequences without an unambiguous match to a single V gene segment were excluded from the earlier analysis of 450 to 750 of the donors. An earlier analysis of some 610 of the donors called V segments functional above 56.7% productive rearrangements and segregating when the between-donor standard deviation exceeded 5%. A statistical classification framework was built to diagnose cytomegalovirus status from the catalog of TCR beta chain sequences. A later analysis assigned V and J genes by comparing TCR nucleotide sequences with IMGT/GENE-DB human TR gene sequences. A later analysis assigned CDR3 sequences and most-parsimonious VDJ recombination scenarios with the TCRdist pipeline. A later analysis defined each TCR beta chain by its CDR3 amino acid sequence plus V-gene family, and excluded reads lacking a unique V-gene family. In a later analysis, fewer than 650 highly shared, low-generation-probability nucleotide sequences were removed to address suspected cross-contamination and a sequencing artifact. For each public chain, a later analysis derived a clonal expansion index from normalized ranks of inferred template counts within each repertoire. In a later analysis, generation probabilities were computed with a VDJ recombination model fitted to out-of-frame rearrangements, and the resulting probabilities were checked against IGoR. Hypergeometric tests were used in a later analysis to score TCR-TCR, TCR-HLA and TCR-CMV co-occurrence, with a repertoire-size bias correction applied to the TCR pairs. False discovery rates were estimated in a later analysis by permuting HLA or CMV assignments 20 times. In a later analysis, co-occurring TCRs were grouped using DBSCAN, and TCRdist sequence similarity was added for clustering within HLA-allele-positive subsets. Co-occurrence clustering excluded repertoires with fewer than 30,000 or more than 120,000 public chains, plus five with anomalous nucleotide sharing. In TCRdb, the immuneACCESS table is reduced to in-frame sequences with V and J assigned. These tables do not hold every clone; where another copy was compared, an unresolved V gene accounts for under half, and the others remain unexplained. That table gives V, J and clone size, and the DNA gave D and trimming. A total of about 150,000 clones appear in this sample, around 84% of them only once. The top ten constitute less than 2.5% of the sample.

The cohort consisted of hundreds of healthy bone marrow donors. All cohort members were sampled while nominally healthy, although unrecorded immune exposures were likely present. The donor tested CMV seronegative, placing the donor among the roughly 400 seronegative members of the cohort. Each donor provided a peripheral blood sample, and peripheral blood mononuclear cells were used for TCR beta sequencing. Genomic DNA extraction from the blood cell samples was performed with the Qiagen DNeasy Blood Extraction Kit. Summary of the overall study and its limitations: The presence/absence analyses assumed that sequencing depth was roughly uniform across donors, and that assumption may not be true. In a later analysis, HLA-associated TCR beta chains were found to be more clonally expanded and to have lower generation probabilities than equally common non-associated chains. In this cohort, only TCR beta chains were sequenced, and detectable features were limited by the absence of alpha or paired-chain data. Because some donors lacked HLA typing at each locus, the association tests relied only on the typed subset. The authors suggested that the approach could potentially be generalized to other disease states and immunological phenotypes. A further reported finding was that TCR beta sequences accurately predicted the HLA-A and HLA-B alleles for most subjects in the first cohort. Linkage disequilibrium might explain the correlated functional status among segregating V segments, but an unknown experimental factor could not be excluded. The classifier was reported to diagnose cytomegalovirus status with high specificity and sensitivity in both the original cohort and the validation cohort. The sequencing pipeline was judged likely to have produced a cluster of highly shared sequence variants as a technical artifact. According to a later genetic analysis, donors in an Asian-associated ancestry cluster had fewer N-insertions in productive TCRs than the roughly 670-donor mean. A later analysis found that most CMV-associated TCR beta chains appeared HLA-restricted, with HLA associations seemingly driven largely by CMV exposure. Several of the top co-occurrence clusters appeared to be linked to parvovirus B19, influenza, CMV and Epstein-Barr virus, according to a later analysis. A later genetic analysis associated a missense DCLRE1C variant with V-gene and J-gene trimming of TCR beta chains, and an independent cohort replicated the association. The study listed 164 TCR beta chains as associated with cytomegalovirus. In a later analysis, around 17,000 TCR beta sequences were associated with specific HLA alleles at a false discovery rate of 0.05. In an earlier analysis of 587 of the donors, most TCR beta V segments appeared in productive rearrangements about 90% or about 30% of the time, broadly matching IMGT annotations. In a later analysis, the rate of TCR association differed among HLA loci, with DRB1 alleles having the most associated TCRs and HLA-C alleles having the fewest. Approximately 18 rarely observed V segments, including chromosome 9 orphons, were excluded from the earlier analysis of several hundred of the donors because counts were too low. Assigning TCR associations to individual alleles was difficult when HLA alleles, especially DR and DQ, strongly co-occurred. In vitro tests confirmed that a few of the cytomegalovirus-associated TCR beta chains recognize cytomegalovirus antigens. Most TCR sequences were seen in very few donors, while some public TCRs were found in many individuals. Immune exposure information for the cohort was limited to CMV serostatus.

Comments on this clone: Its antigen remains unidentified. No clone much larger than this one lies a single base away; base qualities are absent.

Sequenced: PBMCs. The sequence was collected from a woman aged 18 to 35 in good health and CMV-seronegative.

The bases read TGTGCCAGCAGCTCCCCGACGCCCCTGGGCCTATACGAGCAGTACTTC. Protein translation: CASSSPTPLGLYEQYF. The receptor chain draws on TRBV7-8 and TRBJ2-7, with the identity of the D gene unclear. V drops 4 bases and J drops 4 bases, leaving 20 bases in between. The germline V gene supplies CDR1 SGHVS and CDR2 FQNEAQ. Taken from cysteine to phenylalanine, the CDR3 has 16 residues. The retained sequence is limited to the CDR3, 48 bases, with the frame set at the first base.